This T cell receptor (beta chain) was identified during a study of blood T cell repertoires in COVID-19. At the level of the study: The United States, Italy and Spain were the sources of the acute and convalescent COVID-19 samples. T cells, B-cell-depleted T cells, or PBMCs supplied cDNA or gDNA.

Original methodology: Amplification from reference gene primers served as the basis for estimated nucleated cell counts. Repertoires were generated with immunoSEQ multiplex PCR, while TCRdb's copy carries only in-frame clones and drops some. V, J and clone size were drawn from that table, and D and trimming were deduced from the DNA. The sample contains 90,000 to 120,000 clones, around 82% of which appear only once. The sequenced sample consisted of peripheral blood. This clonotype was obtained from a human donor in a cohort sampled during active COVID-19.

As DNA, the CDR3 is TGCGCCAGCAAACTACTAGCGGGAGACTTGGGTGAGCAGTTCTTC. It translates to CASKLLAGDLGEQFF. V is TRBV5-1 and J is TRBJ2-1; 11 nucleotides align to TRBD2. Germline CDR1 and CDR2: SGHRS and YFSETQ. The length of the CDR3 is 15 residues. Germline trimming cut 6 bases from V and 9 bases from J; bases unmatched to any gene: 11.